These 4 T cell receptor beta chains were all obtained from the same sample, sequenced in a study of CD8 T cells in ankylosing spondylitis. A single record per CDR3 protein comes from TCRdb applying MiXCR to the 5' RACE reads. The sample consists of about 260,000 distinct CDR3 sequences, approximately 20% of them appearing once. Sequencing used blood, either unsorted or a sorted T cell fraction (not recorded which). The receptors derive from a male donor with ankylosing spondylitis or in good health (not recorded which).

A remark on this clonotype: The junction and the germline gene differ at one end; a read error may be behind it. The chain is built from TRBV10-3 and TRBJ2-5, with TRBD2 matching 12 bases. The length of the CDR3 is 16 residues. CDR1 and CDR2 from the germline V gene are ENHRY and SYGVKD. Written as DNA, the CDR3 is TGTGCCACCAGTGTCGGACTAGCGGGGCGTGGGGAGACCCAGTACTTC. Translating gives CATSVGLAGRGETQYF.

The sample holds a few counts of this clonotype. The V gene is TRBV12-3 or TRBV12-4, the J gene TRBJ2-1; no firm D call. There are 14 residues in the CDR3. Trimming took off 6 bases at V and 2 bases at J, with 11 bases between the two ends. CDR3: CASSLSRAYNEQFF. The CDR3, as DNA: TGTGCCAGCAGCCTCTCCCGGGCCTACAATGAGCAGTTCTTC.

This chain links TRBV20-1 with TRBJ1-2, with D possibly matching TRBD1 (6 bases). The CDR3 sequence is 13 residues long. V was clipped by 5 bases and J by 1 base, with 11 bases between them. Looked up from germline, CDR1 is DFQATT and CDR2 is SNEGSKA (reference sequence). For the CDR3, the DNA is TGCAGTGCTTCCCTGGACAGTAACTATGGCTACACCTTC. Protein sequence: CSASLDSNYGYTF.

Ten or more counts support this clonotype. The chain carries TRBV5-6 and TRBJ1-4; D is ambiguous. V was clipped by 0 bases and J by 1 base, with 1 base between them. The CDR3 runs 13 residues. Germline V gene sequence: CDR1 SGHDT, CDR2 YYEEEE. This chain's CDR3 is CASSLGTNEKLFF. In DNA, the CDR3 is TGTGCCAGCAGCTTGGGAACTAATGAAAAACTGTTTTTT. The whole variable domain, remainder taken from reference TRBV5-6 and TRBJ1-4, is DAGVTQSPTHLIKTRGQQVTLRCSPKSGHDTVSWYQQALGQGPQFIFQYYEEEERQRGNFPDRFSGHQFPNYSSELNVNALLLGDSALYLCASSLGTNEKLFFGSGTQLSVL.